This T cell receptor beta chain came from a study of identical twins. TCRdb re-called the 5' RACE reads with MiXCR, one entry per CDR3 protein. Of 700,000 to 950,000 distinct CDR3 sequences in the sample, 9% to 15% are singletons; the top ten hold about 1.5%. Deletions cut 3 bases from V and 3 bases from J, with 9 bases between. This CDR3 has 14 amino acids. This clonotype was seen a handful of times. Donors were all healthy Caucasians. The same data also contributed to another study, on yellow fever vaccine responses in identical twins.

The TCR originated in a woman aged 18 to 35 in good health. Source material: PBMCs. The chain couples TRBV12-3 or TRBV12-4 to TRBJ1-5, with D uncertain. The CDR3 is CASSFARYNQPQHF. The CDR3 DNA is TGTGCCAGCAGTTTTGCCAGGTACAATCAGCCCCAGCATTTT.